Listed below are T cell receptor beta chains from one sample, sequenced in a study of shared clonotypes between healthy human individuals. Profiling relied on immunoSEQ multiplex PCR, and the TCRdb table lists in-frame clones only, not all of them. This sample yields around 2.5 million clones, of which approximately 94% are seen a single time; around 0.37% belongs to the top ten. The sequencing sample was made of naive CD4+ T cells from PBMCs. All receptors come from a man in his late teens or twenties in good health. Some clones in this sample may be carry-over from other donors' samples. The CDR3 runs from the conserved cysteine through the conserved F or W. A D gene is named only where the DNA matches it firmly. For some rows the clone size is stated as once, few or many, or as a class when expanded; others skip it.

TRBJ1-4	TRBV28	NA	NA	TGTGCCAGCAGACTGGACGGGACAAATGAAAAACTGTTTTTT	CASRLDGTNEKLFF
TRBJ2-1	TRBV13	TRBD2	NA	TGTGCCAGCAGCTTTCCGGGACTAGCGGGAGGCGTTCGCAATGAGCAGTTCTTC	CASSFPGLAGGVRNEQFF
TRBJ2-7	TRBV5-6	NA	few	TGTGCCAGCAGCAGTGCCAAAGCGGGCCACTCCTACGAGCAGTACTTC	CASSSAKAGHSYEQYF
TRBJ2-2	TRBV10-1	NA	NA	TGCGCCAGCAGCCCTATATACACCGGGGAGCTGTTTTTT	CASSPIYTGELFF
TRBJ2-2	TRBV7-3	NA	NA	TGTGCCAGCAGCGCTACCGGGGAGCTGTTTTTT	CASSATGELFF
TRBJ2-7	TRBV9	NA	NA	TGTGCCAGCAGCGTAGGCCCGGGGTCTGGGGGCGAGCAGTACTTC	CASSVGPGSGGEQYF
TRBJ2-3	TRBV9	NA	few	TGTGCCAGCAGCCCCCGGACTATCACAGATACGCAGTATTTT	CASSPRTITDTQYF
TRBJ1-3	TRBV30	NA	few	TGTGCCTGGAGTCAAGGTTACTCTGGAAACACCATATATTTT	CAWSQGYSGNTIYF
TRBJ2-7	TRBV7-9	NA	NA	TGTGCCAGCAGCAGTGGACGGGAAGGTGGCTACGAGCAGTACTTC	CASSSGREGGYEQYF
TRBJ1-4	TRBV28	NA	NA	TGTGCCAGCAGTCCCGGGAGGCTCCCCGGAAAACTGTTTTTT	CASSPGRLPGKLFF
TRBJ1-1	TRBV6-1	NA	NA	TGTGCCAGCAGGAGGTGGGAGTACCCAGGGACTGAAGCTTTCTTT	CASRRWEYPGTEAFF
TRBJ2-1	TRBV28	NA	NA	TGTGCCAGCAGGAGCGGGACAGTTTACAATGAGCAGTTCTTC	CASRSGTVYNEQFF
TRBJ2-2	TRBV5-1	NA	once	TGCGCCAGCAGCCCCGGTACATTCACCGGAGAGCTGTTTTTT	CASSPGTFTGELFF
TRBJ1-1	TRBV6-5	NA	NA	TGTGCCAGCAGCAACGGGATCACGGCTGAAGCTTTCTTT	CASSNGITAEAFF
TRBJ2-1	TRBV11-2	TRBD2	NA	TGTGCCAGCAGCGCCCCCGGACTAGCGGGAGTGGGGTCCTACAATGAGCAGTTCTTC	CASSAPGLAGVGSYNEQFF
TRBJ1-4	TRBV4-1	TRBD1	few	TGCGCCAGCAGCCCCGCGGGACAGGCTTTAGAAAAACTGTTTTTT	CASSPAGQALEKLFF
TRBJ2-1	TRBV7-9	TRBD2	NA	TGTGCCAGCAGCCAACGAGCGGGAGGGCCGGGCGATGAGCAGTTCTTC	CASSQRAGGPGDEQFF
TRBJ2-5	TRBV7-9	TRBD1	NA	TGTGCCAGCAGCTGGGGACAGGGTAGATCCTCGGTTGAGCAGTACTTC	CASSWGQGRSSVEQYF
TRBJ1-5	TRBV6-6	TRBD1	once	TGTGCCAGCCGGGACAGGGCCCTGTATAGCAATCAGCCCCAGCATTTT	CASRDRALYSNQPQHF
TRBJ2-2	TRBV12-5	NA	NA	TGTGCTAGTACCCTTGGGTACGCGAACACCGGGGAGCTGTTTTTT	CASTLGYANTGELFF
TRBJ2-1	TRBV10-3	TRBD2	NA	TGTGCCATCAGCGCGGGACTAGCGGCTCTCTACAATGAGCAGTTCTTC	CAISAGLAALYNEQFF
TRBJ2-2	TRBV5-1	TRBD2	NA	TGCGCCAGCAGCGTGGGGCGGGAGGGCCCCGGGGAGCTGTTTTTT	CASSVGREGPGELFF
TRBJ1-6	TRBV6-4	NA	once	TGTGCCAGCAGTCGAGGACAGTTAAATTCACCCCTCCACTTT	CASSRGQLNSPLHF
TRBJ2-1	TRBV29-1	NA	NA	TGCAGCGTTGAACGGCAGCGAGGTGAGCAGTTCTTC	CSVERQRGEQFF
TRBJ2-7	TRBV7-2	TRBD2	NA	TGTGCCAGCAGCTTCTTTCCCCGGACTAGCGGGGGTTCCTACGAGCAGTACTTC	CASSFFPRTSGGSYEQYF
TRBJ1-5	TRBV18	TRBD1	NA	TGTGCCAGCTCACCGTTGGGACAGGCAAGCAATCAGCCCCAGCATTTT	CASSPLGQASNQPQHF
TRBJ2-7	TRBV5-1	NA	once	TGCGCCAGCAGCTTGGCCGGTCCACCCTCCTACGAGCAGTACTTC	CASSLAGPPSYEQYF
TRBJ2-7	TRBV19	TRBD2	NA	TGTGCCAGTAGTATAGCTGCTAGCGGCTCCTCCTACGAGCAGTACTTC	CASSIAASGSSYEQYF
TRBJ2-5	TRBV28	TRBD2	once	TGTGCCAGCAGGTCGGGGGGTCAAGAGACCCAGTACTTC	CASRSGGQETQYF
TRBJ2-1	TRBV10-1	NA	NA	TGCGCCAGCAGTCCCACTAGGACTAATGAGCAGTTCTTC	CASSPTRTNEQFF
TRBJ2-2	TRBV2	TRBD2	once	TGTGCCAGCAGTCGGACTAGCGGGATTAAACGGGACACCGGGGAGCTGTTTTTT	CASSRTSGIKRDTGELFF
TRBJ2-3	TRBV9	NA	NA	TGTGCCAGCAGCGTACAGGGAGGTGGCACAGATACGCAGTATTTT	CASSVQGGGTDTQYF
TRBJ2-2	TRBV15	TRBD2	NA	TGTGCCACCAGCAGAAAACTAGCGGGACTCGGGGAGCTGTTTTTT	CATSRKLAGLGELFF
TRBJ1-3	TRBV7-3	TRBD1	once	TGTGCCAGCAGCTGGACAGGGGGCGCGGGAAACACCATATATTTT	CASSWTGGAGNTIYF
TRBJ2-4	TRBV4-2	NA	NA	TGTGCCAGCAGCCCTATTAAGGGGGGATACATTCAGTACTTC	CASSPIKGGYIQYF
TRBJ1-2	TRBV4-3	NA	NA	TGCGCCAGCAGCCAAGAGGGTTGGGGGTCGCGGGGCTATGGCTACACCTTC	CASSQEGWGSRGYGYTF
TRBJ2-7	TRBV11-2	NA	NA	TGTGCCAGCAGCTCCCTGGCGGGGAGCTCCTACGAGCAGTACTTC	CASSSLAGSSYEQYF
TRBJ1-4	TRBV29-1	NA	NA	TGCAGCGTCCGAGAACCGGGAAGTCGACGGAGGCTGTTTTTT	CSVREPGSRRRLFF
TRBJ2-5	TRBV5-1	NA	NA	TGCGCCAGCAGCTTGGAACAGGGTTTAGGAGAGACCCAGTACTTC	CASSLEQGLGETQYF
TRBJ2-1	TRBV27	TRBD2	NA	TGTGCCAGCAGGCTAGCGGGGTCGTCCTACAATGAGCAGTTCTTC	CASRLAGSSYNEQFF
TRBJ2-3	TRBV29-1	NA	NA	TGCAGCGTTGATAGGGGGGCAGATACGCAGTATTTT	CSVDRGADTQYF
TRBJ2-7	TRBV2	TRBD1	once	TGTGCCAGCACCGGGGACAGGGGAAACTACGAGCAGTACTTC	CASTGDRGNYEQYF
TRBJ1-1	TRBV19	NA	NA	TGTGCCAGTAGTATAATAGTAGGAACAGGAGATAACACTGAAGCTTTCTTT	CASSIIVGTGDNTEAFF
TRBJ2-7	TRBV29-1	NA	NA	TGCAGCGCAACGGGACTTAGCTTCTCCTACGAGCAGTACTTC	CSATGLSFSYEQYF
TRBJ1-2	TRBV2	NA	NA	TGTGCCAGCAGTGTTGAGGGGAGCTATGGCTACACCTTC	CASSVEGSYGYTF
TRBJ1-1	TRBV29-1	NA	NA	TGCAGCGTTGCCGACAGGGAAGCTTTCTTT	CSVADREAFF
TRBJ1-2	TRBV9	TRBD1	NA	TGTGCCAGCAGCGCCCCCGACAGGGTGAACTATGGCTACACCTTC	CASSAPDRVNYGYTF
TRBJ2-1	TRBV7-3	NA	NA	TGTGCCAGCAGCTTGTCCCGGGACCCCGGCTTCGATGAGCAGTTCTTC	CASSLSRDPGFDEQFF
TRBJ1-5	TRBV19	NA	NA	TGTGCCAGTAGTAAGCGGCAGAAGAATAGCAATCAGCCCCAGCATTTT	CASSKRQKNSNQPQHF
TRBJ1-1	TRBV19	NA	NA	TGTGCCAGTAGCCCCTCGGGCCGGGCAAGGGCTTTCTTT	CASSPSGRARAFF
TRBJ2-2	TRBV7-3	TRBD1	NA	TGTGCCAGCAGCTTAATGGGCAGGGGGACGGCCGGGGAGCTGTTTTTT	CASSLMGRGTAGELFF
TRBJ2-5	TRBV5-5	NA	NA	TGTGCCAGCAGCTTAGGAATGTTGGAGACCCAGTACTTC	CASSLGMLETQYF
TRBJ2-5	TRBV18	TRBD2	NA	TGTGCCAGCTCACCGGATTGGGCAGCGGGGGAGACCCAGTACTTC	CASSPDWAAGETQYF
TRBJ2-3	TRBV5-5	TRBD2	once	TGTGCCAGCAGCCTGGGACTAGCGGGAGGATCCACAGATACGCAGTATTTT	CASSLGLAGGSTDTQYF